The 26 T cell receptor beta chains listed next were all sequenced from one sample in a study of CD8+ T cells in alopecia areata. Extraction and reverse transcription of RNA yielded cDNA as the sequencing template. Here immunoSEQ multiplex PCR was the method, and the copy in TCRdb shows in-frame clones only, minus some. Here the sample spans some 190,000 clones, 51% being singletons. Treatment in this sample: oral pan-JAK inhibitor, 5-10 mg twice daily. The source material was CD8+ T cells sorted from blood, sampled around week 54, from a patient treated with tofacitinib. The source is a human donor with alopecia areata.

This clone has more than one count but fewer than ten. The CDR3, as DNA: TGCAGCGTTTTCCAGACGGTCTATGGCTACACCTTC. This gives the protein CSVFQTVYGYTF. This chain links TRBV29-1 with TRBJ1-2; D is unresolved. CDR1 SQVTM and CDR2 ANQGSEA come from the germline V gene. V gave up 5 bases and J gave up 4 bases, with 11 bases separating them. CDR3 length equals 12 residues. The whole variable domain, remainder taken from reference TRBV29-1 and TRBJ1-2, is SAVISQKPSRDICQRGTSLTIQCQVDSQVTMMFWYRQQPGQSLTLIATANQGSEATYESGFVIDKFPISRPNLTFSTLTVSNMSPEDSSIYLCSVFQTVYGYTFGSGTRLTVV.

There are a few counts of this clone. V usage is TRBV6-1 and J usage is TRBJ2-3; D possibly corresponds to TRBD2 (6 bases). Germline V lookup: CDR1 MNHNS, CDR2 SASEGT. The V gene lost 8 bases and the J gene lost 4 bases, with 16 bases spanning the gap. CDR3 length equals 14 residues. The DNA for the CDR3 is TGTGCCAGCGCGGGCGGGGAGGAGGCAGATACGCAGTATTTT. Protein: CASAGGEEADTQYF.

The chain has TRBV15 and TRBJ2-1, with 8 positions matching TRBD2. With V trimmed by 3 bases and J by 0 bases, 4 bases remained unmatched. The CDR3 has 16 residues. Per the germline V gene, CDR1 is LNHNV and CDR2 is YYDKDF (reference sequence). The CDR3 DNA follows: TGTGCCACCAGCAGGGTAGCGGGGAGCTCCTACAATGAGCAGTTCTTC. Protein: CATSRVAGSSYNEQFF. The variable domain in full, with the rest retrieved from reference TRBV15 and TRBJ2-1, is DAMVIQNPRYQVTQFGKPVTLSCSQTLNHNVMYWYQQKSSQAPKLLFHYYDKDFNNEADTPDNFQSRRPNTSFCFLDIRSPGLGDTAMYLCATSRVAGSSYNEQFFGPGTRLTVL.

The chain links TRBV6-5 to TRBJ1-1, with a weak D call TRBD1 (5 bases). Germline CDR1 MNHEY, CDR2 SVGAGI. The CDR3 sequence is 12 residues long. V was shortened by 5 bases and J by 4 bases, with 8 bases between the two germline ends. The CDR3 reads CASSPGATEAFF. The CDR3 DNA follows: TGTGCCAGCAGTCCCGGGGCCACTGAAGCTTTCTTT.

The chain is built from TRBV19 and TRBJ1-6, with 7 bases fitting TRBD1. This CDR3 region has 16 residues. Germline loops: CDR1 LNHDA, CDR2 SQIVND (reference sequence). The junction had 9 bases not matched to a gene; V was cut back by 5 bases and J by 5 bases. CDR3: CASSYSGGWNNSPLHF. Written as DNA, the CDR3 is TGTGCCAGTAGTTACTCAGGGGGTTGGAATAATTCACCCCTCCACTTT.

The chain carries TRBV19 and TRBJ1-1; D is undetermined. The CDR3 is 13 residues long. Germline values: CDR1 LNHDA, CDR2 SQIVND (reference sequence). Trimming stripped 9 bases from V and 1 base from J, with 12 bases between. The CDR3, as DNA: TGTGCCAGCCATACCTGGGAGAACACTGAAGCTTTCTTT. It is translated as CASHTWENTEAFF.

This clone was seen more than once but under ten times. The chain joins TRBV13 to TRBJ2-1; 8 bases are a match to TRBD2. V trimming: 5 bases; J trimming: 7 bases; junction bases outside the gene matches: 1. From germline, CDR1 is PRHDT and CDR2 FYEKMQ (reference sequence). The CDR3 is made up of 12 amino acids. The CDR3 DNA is TGTGCCAGCAGCCCTAGCGGGAATGAGCAGTTCTTC. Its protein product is CASSPSGNEQFF.

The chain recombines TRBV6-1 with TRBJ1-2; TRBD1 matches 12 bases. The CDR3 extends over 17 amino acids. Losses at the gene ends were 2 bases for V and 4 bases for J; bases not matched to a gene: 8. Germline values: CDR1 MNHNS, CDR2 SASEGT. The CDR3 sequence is CASSELGQGATVYGYTF. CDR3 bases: TGTGCCAGCAGTGAATTGGGACAGGGGGCGACGGTCTATGGCTACACCTTC.

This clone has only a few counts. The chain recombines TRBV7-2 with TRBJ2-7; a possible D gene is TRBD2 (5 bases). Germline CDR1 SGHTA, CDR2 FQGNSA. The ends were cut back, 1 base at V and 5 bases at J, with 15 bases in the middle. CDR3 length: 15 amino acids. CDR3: CASSLGLLVSHEQYF. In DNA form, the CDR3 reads TGTGCCAGCAGCTTAGGTTTACTAGTCAGCCACGAGCAGTACTTC. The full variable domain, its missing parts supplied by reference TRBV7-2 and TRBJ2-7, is GAGVSQSPSNKVTEKGKDVELRCDPISGHTALYWYRQSLGQGLEFLIYFQGNSAPDKSGLPSDRFSAERTGGSVSTLTIQRTQQEDSAVYLCASSLGLLVSHEQYFGPGTRLTVT.

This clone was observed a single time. The CDR3: CAWSGVGGAYGYTF. The CDR3 coding sequence is TGTGCCTGGAGTGGGGTTGGGGGGGCCTATGGCTACACCTTC. The J gene is TRBJ1-2, the V gene TRBV30, with D possibly matching TRBD1 (6 bases). The CDR3 runs to 14 residues. CDR1 GTSNPN and CDR2 SVGIG come from the germline V gene (reference sequence). V gave up 1 base and J gave up 4 bases, with 13 bases separating them.

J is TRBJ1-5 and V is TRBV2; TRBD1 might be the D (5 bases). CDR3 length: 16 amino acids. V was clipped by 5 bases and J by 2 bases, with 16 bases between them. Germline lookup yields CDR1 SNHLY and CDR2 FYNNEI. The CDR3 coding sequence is TGTGCCAGCAGTTCTAACAGAGGAGGGGGCAATCAGCCCCAGCATTTT. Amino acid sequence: CASSSNRGGGNQPQHF.

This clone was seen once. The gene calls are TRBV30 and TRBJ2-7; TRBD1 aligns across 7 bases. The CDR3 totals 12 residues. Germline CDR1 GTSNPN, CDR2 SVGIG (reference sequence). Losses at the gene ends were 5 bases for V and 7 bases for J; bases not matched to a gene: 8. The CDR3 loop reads CAWPDRVDEQYF. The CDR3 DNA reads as TGTGCCTGGCCTGACAGGGTGGATGAGCAGTACTTC.

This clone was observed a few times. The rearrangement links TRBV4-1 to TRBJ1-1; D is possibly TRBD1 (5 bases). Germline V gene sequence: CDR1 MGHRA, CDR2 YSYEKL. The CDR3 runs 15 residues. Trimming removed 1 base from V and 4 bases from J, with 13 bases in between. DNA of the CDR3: TGCGCCAGCAGCCAAGCCGAGGCGGGGGGCACTGAAGCTTTCTTT. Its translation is CASSQAEAGGTEAFF.

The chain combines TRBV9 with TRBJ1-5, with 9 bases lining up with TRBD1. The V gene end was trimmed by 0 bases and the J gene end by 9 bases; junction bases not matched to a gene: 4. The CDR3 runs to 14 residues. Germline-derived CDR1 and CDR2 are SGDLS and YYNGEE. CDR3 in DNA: TGTGCCAGCAGCGTAGAGGACAGGGGAGGGCCCCAGCATTTT. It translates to CASSVEDRGGPQHF.

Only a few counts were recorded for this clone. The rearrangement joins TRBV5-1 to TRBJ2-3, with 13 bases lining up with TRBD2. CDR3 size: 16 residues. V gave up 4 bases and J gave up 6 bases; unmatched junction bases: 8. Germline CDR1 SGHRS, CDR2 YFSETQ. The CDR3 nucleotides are TGCGCCAGCAGCCGGACTAGCGGGAGCTTCTTCGATACGCAGTATTTT. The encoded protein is CASSRTSGSFFDTQYF.

The CDR3 loop reads CASSQDTGGWETQYF. The CDR3 DNA follows: TGCGCCAGCAGCCAAGATACCGGGGGATGGGAGACCCAGTACTTC. The chain couples TRBV4-3 to TRBJ2-5, with D possibly matching TRBD2 (6 bases). The V end was cut by 0 bases, the J end by 5 bases, with 13 bases between. The CDR3 consists of 15 residues. The V gene's germline CDR1 is LGHNA and CDR2 YSLEER.

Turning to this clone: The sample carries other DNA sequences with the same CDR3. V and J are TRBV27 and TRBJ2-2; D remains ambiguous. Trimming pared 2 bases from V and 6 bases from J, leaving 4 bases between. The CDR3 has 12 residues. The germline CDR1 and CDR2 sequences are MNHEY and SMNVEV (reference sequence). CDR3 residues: CASSLRAGELFF. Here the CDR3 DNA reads TGTGCCAGCAGTTTAAGGGCCGGGGAGCTGTTTTTT.

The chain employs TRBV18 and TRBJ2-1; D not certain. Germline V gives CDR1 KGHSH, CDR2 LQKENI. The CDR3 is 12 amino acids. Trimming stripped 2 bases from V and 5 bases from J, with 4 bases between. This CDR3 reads CASSPIDNEQFF. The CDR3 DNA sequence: TGTGCCAGCTCACCAATTGACAATGAGCAGTTCTTC.

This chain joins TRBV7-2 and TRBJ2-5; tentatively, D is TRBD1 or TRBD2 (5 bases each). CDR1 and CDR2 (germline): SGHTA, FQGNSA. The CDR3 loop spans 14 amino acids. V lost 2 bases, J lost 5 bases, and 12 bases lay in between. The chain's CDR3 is CASSLLRGPETQYF. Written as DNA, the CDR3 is TGTGCCAGCAGCTTATTGAGGGGACCGGAGACCCAGTACTTC.

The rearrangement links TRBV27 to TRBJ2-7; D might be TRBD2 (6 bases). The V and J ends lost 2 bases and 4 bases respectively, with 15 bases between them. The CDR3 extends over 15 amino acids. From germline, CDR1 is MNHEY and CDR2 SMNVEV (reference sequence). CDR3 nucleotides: TGTGCCAGCAGTTTAGTTGGGACTGGCAAGTACGAGCAGTACTTC. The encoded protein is CASSLVGTGKYEQYF.

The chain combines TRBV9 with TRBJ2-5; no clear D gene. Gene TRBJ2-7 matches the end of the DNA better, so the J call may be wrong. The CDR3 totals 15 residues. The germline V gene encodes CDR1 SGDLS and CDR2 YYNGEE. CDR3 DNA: TGTGCCAGCAGCGTAGACCCCTCTGGGACCTACGAGCAGTACTTC. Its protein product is CASSVDPSGTYEQYF.

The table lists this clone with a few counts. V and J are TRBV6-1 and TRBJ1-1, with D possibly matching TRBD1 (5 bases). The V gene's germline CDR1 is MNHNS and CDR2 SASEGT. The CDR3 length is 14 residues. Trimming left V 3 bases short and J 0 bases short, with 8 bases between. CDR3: CASSDPGLNTEAFF. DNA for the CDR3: TGTGCCAGCAGTGACCCGGGGCTGAACACTGAAGCTTTCTTT.

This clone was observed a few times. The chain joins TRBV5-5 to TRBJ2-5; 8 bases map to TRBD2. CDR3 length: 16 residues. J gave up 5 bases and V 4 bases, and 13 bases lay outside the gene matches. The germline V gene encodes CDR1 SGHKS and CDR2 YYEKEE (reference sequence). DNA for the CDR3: TGTGCCAGCAGCCAAGATACTGGCGGGGGGACCGAGACCCAGTACTTC. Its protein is CASSQDTGGGTETQYF.

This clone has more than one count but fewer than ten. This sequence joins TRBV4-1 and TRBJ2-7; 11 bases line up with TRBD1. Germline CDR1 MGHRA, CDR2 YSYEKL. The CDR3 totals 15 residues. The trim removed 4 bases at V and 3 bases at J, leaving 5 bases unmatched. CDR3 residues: CASSPFGTGGYEQYF. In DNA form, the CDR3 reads TGCGCCAGCAGCCCCTTTGGGACAGGGGGCTACGAGCAGTACTTC.

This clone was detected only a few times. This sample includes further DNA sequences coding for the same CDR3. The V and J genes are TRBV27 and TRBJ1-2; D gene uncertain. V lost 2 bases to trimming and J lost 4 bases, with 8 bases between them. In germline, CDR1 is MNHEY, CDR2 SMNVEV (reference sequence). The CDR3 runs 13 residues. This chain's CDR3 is CASSLGLGYGYTF. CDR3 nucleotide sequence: TGTGCCAGCAGTTTAGGGTTAGGCTATGGCTACACCTTC.

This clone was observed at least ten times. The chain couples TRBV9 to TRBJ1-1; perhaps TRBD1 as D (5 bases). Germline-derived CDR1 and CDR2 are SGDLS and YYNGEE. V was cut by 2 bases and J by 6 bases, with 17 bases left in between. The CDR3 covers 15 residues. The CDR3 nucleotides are TGTGCCAGCAGCGTTACCGGGACGGAAAGAGCTGAAGCTTTCTTT. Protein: CASSVTGTERAEAFF.